The 19 T cell receptor beta chains below come from one sample, sequenced in a study of cytomegalovirus exposure and HLA in healthy donors. The PCR ran on 60 Vbeta and 13 Jbeta primers. This table comes from immunoSEQ multiplex PCR, and its TCRdb copy is limited to in-frame clones, with some not included. Among 150,000 to 200,000 clones listed, more than 75% were seen once. Sequencing input: PBMCs. The receptors here all came from a woman between 50 and 59 years old in good health and CMV-seronegative.

The chain has TRBV7-2 and TRBJ2-5, with TRBD1 matching 10 bases. This CDR3 is 15 amino acids long. Germline CDR1 and CDR2: SGHTA and FQGNSA. With 0 bases clipped from V and 5 bases from J, the junction kept 3 bases outside the gene matches. As DNA, the CDR3 is TGTGCCAGCAGCTTAGCGACAGGGGGCTGGGAGACCCAGTACTTC. It encodes CASSLATGGWETQYF. Variable domain in full (rest from reference TRBV7-2 and TRBJ2-5): GAGVSQSPSNKVTEKGKDVELRCDPISGHTALYWYRQSLGQGLEFLIYFQGNSAPDKSGLPSDRFSAERTGGSVSTLTIQRTQQEDSAVYLCASSLATGGWETQYFGPGTRLLVL.

The rearrangement uses TRBV5-6 and TRBJ2-5; tentative D call: TRBD2 (6 bases). The CDR3 has 13 amino acids. Trimming stripped 0 bases from V and 10 bases from J, with 13 bases between. Per germline, CDR1 SGHDT and CDR2 YYEEEE. The CDR3 DNA reads TGTGCCAGCAGCTTGGTTGGTGGAGGGAGCCAGTACTTC. This codes for CASSLVGGGSQYF.

The chain recombines TRBV6-1 with TRBJ2-7; D may be TRBD2 (6 bases). The CDR3 is 14 amino acids. Looked up from germline, CDR1 is MNHNS and CDR2 is SASEGT. The V end was cut by 6 bases, the J end by 2 bases, with 14 bases between. The CDR3 DNA sequence: TGTGCCAGCAGGTTGGGGGACTGGACCTACGAGCAGTACTTC. This gives the protein CASRLGDWTYEQYF.

The CDR3 DNA follows: TGTGCCAGCAGATCATCACGGACAGGGGGAGGCAATGAGCAGTTCTTC. Amino acids: CASRSSRTGGGNEQFF. V and J are TRBV7-8 and TRBJ2-1, with 10 bases that match TRBD1. Germline assignment: CDR1 SGHVS and CDR2 FQNEAQ. The CDR3 runs 16 residues. The V segment lost 6 bases and the J segment 6 bases; nucleotides outside the gene matches: 11. The entire variable domain, with the rest obtained from reference TRBV7-8 and TRBJ2-1, is as follows: GAGVSQSPRYKVAKRGQDVALRCDPISGHVSLFWYQQALGQGPEFLTYFQNEAQLDKSGLPSDRFFAERPEGSVSTLKIQRTQQEDSAVYLCASRSSRTGGGNEQFFGPGTRLTVL.

The CDR3 loop is CASSPTPIRGQETQYF. The DNA for the CDR3 is TGTGCCAGCAGCCCTACGCCAATCAGGGGGCAAGAGACCCAGTACTTC. V usage is TRBV7-9 and J usage is TRBJ2-5; TRBD1 matches 7 bases. Germline assignment: CDR1 SEHNR and CDR2 FQNEAQ (reference sequence). This CDR3 is 16 amino acids long. The junction had 11 bases not matched to a gene; V was cut back by 5 bases and J by 2 bases.

V and J are TRBV5-1 and TRBJ2-1; TRBD1 matches at 10 bases. The CDR3 loop spans 14 amino acids. V lost 4 bases, J lost 8 bases, and 6 bases stayed unmatched. Germline assignment: CDR1 SGHRS and CDR2 YFSETQ. The CDR3 sequence: CASSTGTGAHEQFF. The CDR3 DNA reads as TGCGCCAGCAGCACCGGGACAGGGGCTCATGAGCAGTTCTTC.

CDR3 DNA: TGTGCCAGCAGCCTGACGGCGGGGTTTAGCGAGCAGTACTTC. This translates into CASSLTAGFSEQYF. The chain recombines TRBV6-1 with TRBJ2-7, with a possible D match to TRBD2 (6 bases). This CDR3 has 14 residues. The V end lost 6 bases, the J end lost 6 bases, and 18 bases lay between the germline ends. Germline lookup yields CDR1 MNHNS and CDR2 SASEGT.

V is TRBV9 and J is TRBJ2-5, with D possibly being TRBD2 (7 bases). With 1 base removed from V and 1 base from J, the gap between germline ends came to 17 bases. The CDR3 is made up of 17 amino acids. In germline, CDR1 is SGDLS, CDR2 YYNGEE. The CDR3 DNA is TGTGCCAGCAGCGTATCCCCGGGGGGCGCACCCCAAGAGACCCAGTACTTC. It codes for CASSVSPGGAPQETQYF.

There are a few counts of this clone. This chain uses TRBV4-3 with TRBJ2-7; 9 bases line up with TRBD2. From germline, CDR1 is LGHNA and CDR2 YSLEER. The length of the CDR3 is 15 residues. The ends lost 4 bases at V and 6 bases at J; junction bases unmatched: 10. The CDR3 spells CASSPGPAGGVEQYF. The CDR3 DNA follows: TGCGCCAGCAGCCCAGGCCCAGCGGGGGGAGTCGAGCAGTACTTC.

J is TRBJ1-6 and V is TRBV5-6, with 7 bases identical to TRBD1. This CDR3 spans 17 amino acids. Trimming cost V 1 base and J 6 bases; bases outside gene matches: 10. Per the germline V gene, CDR1 is SGHDT and CDR2 is YYEEEE. The chain's CDR3 is CASSLFAQGQSNSPLHF. In DNA, the CDR3 is TGTGCCAGCAGCTTGTTCGCGCAGGGACAGAGTAATTCACCCCTCCACTTT.

The rearrangement links TRBV7-2 to TRBJ1-1; 8 positions agree with TRBD1. The junction had 3 bases not matched to a gene; V was cut back by 3 bases and J by 0 bases. The CDR3 loop spans 15 amino acids. Looked up from germline, CDR1 is SGHTA and CDR2 is FQGNSA. The CDR3 DNA is TGTGCCAGCAGCTTCTCAGGGGGCATGAACACTGAAGCTTTCTTT. Translating gives CASSFSGGMNTEAFF.

The chain links TRBV6-5 to TRBJ1-3; 10 bases line up with TRBD1. CDR3 length: 15 amino acids. The germline V gene has CDR1 MNHEY and CDR2 SVGAGI. The V gene end was trimmed by 0 bases and the J gene end by 7 bases; junction bases not matched to a gene: 3. The CDR3 nucleotides are TGTGCCAGCAGTTACTCGTGGACAGGGGGGAACACCATATATTTT. Translation gives CASSYSWTGGNTIYF.

The chain uses TRBV28 and TRBJ2-7; 7 bases agree with TRBD1. V lost 7 bases to trimming and J lost 6 bases; unmatched junction nucleotides: 12. The CDR3 has 14 residues. The germline gives CDR1 MDHEN, CDR2 SYDVKM. CDR3 sequence: CASNPATGYGEQYF. The CDR3 bases are TGTGCCAGCAATCCGGCGACAGGGTACGGCGAGCAGTACTTC. The full variable domain, completed using reference TRBV28 and TRBJ2-7, is DVKVTQSSRYLVKRTGEKVFLECVQDMDHENMFWYRQDPGLGLRLIYFSYDVKMKEKGDIPEGYSVSREKKERFSLILESASTNQTSMYLCASNPATGYGEQYFGPGTRLTVT.

For the CDR3, the DNA is TGTGCCAGCAGTTTATCTGGGGACAGTCCTTACGAGCAGTACTTC. Amino acid sequence: CASSLSGDSPYEQYF. The chain links TRBV27 to TRBJ2-7, with TRBD1 matching over 7 bases. Looked up from germline, CDR1 is MNHEY and CDR2 is SMNVEV (reference sequence). Trimming removed 0 bases from V and 4 bases from J; junction bases left unmatched: 6. CDR3 size: 15 residues.

This clone was recorded a few times. V and J are TRBV10-2 and TRBJ1-5, with D unclear. The length of the CDR3 is 14 residues. V lost 3 bases, J lost 7 bases, and 13 bases lay in between. Germline lookup yields CDR1 WSHSY and CDR2 SAAADI. In DNA, the CDR3 is TGCGCCAGCAGTGAAGGTTGGGGAGGCCAGCCCCAGCATTTT. Translation gives CASSEGWGGQPQHF.

The V gene is TRBV7-3, the J gene TRBJ2-1; D is possibly TRBD2 (5 bases). Trimming pared 4 bases from V and 3 bases from J, leaving 13 bases between. From germline, CDR1 is SGHTA and CDR2 FQGTGA. The length of the CDR3 is 15 residues. As DNA, the CDR3 is TGTGCCAGCAGCTCCCCCCTGAGCGGCTACAATGAGCAGTTCTTC. Its protein product is CASSSPLSGYNEQFF.

The chain couples TRBV14 to TRBJ2-3; the D is unclear. Between the trimmed V and J ends, which lost 0 bases and 5 bases, there was a span of 6 bases. CDR1 and CDR2 from the germline V gene are SGHDN and FVKESK. The CDR3 runs to 13 residues. The CDR3 protein is CASSQDLIDTQYF. The DNA for the CDR3 is TGTGCCAGCAGCCAAGATTTAATAGATACGCAGTATTTT.

This clone was counted only a few times. V and J are TRBV4-3 and TRBJ1-4; 8 bases line up with TRBD1. CDR3 length equals 16 residues. With 0 bases clipped from V and 4 bases from J, the junction kept 4 bases outside the gene matches. Looked up from germline, CDR1 is LGHNA and CDR2 is YSLEER. DNA for the CDR3: TGCGCCAGCAGCCAAGATCCGGACAGGGTTAATGAAAAACTGTTTTTT. This codes for CASSQDPDRVNEKLFF.

The rearrangement links TRBV15 to TRBJ1-1; a weak D match, TRBD1 (5 bases). V was cut by 0 bases and J by 10 bases, with 21 bases left in between. The CDR3 length is 16 residues. Germline CDR1 is LNHNV and CDR2 is YYDKDF (reference sequence). The CDR3 region is CATSRETGLFSRGAFF. CDR3 bases: TGTGCCACCAGCAGAGAAACAGGTCTTTTCTCTAGGGGAGCTTTCTTT.